The entry below gives a single T cell receptor beta chain sequence along with its context. This clonotype was observed a few times. Its binding antigen is unknown. No base qualities exist here, and no much larger clone lies one base off it. Moderately to severely active disease, a Clinical Activity Score of at least 3, a NOSPECS grade of at least 4, and a duration under 3 months were present in ophthalmopathy patients. Patients with uncontrolled infections, other autoimmune diseases, pregnancy or lactation were excluded. Diagnoses relied on clinical symptoms, serum thyroxine and TRAb, thyroid ultrasound and orbital computed tomography. PBMCs were separated from under 11 ml of fresh peripheral blood using Ficoll-Paque density gradient centrifugation. Total RNA was extracted using Trizol reagent, and RNA quality was assessed on an Agilent 2100 Bioanalyzer. This specimen comes from a study of T cells in Graves' hyperthyroidism and ophthalmopathy (dated 2019 in TCRdb). For the wider study: Peripheral blood was collected at initial diagnosis, before any treatment. A discovery cohort of fewer than 110 patients, roughly 45 with Graves' ophthalmopathy and 55 to 60 with stable Graves' hyperthyroidism, was used to find distinguishing TCR V-J signatures. Whether ophthalmopathy could be predicted prospectively was tested in an independent validation cohort made up of fewer than 20 hyperthyroidism patients plus 17 patients who later progressed to ophthalmopathy. The 90 or so discovery patients were randomly split 7:3 into training and test sets. The study also compared thyroid tissue and blood T-cell repertoires from about six Graves' hyperthyroidism patients. Once sampling was done, hyperthyroidism patients were given methimazole at a starting dose of 30 mg daily, whereas ophthalmopathy patients were given high-dose intravenous methylprednisolone. The paper describes TCR Vbeta CDR3 sequencing of around 140 peripheral blood samples, made up of 43 ophthalmopathy patients, 70 to 75 hyperthyroidism patients and 17 progressor patients. Overall results and qualifications from the work: In validation, the model predicted progression to ophthalmopathy a median of roughly 6.5 months before onset, with approximately 68% sensitivity and about 72% specificity. A model built on a 13 V-J signature distinguished ophthalmopathy from stable hyperthyroidism, reaching 85% to 90% sensitivity and about 81% specificity in cross-validation and 80%/75% in testing. Sample size was not statistically predetermined, and investigators were not blinded to group allocation. Most expanded thyroid clonotypes (frequency above 0.001) were also detected in blood, suggesting blood repertoires may reflect thyroid immune responses.

CDR1 and CDR2 were assigned from the germline V gene as KGHDR and SFDVKD. Taken from cysteine to phenylalanine, the CDR3 has 15 residues. Only the CDR3 portion is preserved as DNA: 45 bases, with reading frame beginning at the first base. V is shortened by 4 bases, J by 6 bases, and the region joining them spans 17 bases. TCR beta CDR3 regions were amplified from RNA transcripts. The first round of RT-PCR for the TCR CDR3 was performed with the HTBI primer set and the Qiagen OneStep RT-PCR kit. Libraries were constructed in a second round of multiplex PCR, after which size selection and purification were performed. The libraries were sequenced on an Illumina HiSeq2000 using paired-end 100 bp reads. Processing in the source paper ran as follows. SOAPnuke was used to process the raw data, with reads discarded if the reads contained adapters or uncalled bases, had a mean Phred below 15, or lacked an exact constant-primer or identifier match. COPE v1.2.5 was used to merge high-quality paired reads, and clonotypes were defined as unique nucleotide sequences. MiTCR v1.1 was used to align the clonotypes against IMGT TRBV, TRBD and TRBJ reference segments. Only V-J combinations with frequency above 0.0001, covering 99% to 99.2% of repertoires, were analysed. A TCS score was defined as the ratio between F50 (clonal expansion) and ExV (chaos), using BLOSUM62-based TCRdist between CDR3 peptides within each V-J. Welch's t-statistics and random forest reduced fewer than 550 V-J features to some 14, which were used in a naive Bayes classifier (R e1071). TCRdb reworked the public reads: Q25 trimming with fastp, MiXCR clone assembly, productive beta chains retained. When rows share a CDR3 protein, they turn into one entry using the most common DNA and genes. TCRdb, not the original authors, processed these V and J calls. Counted in this sample were about 640,000 distinct CDR3 sequences; 20% to 25% of them appeared once. 34% of the sample goes to the ten largest clones.

In this chain, TRBV24-1 is recombined with TRBJ1-2, with the D gene call left open. The sample was blood. The sequence was obtained from a man aged 25-45 years with Graves' ophthalmopathy. The nucleotides are TGTGCCACCAGTGACATCGGTGAGGGTCCCCATGGCTACACCTTC. Its protein reads: CATSDIGEGPHGYTF.